This T cell receptor beta chain comes out of a study of molecular identifiers for immune sequencing clone quantification. Study-wide results and caveats: Clones that had above 20 RNA copies took up over 99% of effector molecules but under 1% in naive cells.

TCRdb re-called the PCR reads through MiXCR, storing one row per CDR3 protein. The sample lists 85,000 to 100,000 distinct CDR3 sequences; 21% were seen once. In its sample, this clonotype was seen many times. The antigen remains unidentified. Sorted naive CD8 T cells were those defined as CD8+CD4-CCR7+CD45RA+. V trimming: 5 bases; J trimming: 6 bases; junction bases outside the gene matches: 14. CDR1 is MNHEY, CDR2 SMNVEV, per germline (reference sequence). The CDR3 has 16 amino acids. Sequencing used naive CD8+ T cells from blood, with Jurkat cell RNA spiked in. As for subset: FACS-sorted CD8+CD4-CCR7+CD45RA+ naive T cells. The origin of this receptor is a human donor in good health. Some libraries in this study had Jurkat cell RNA spiked in. This chain links TRBV27 with TRBJ1-1, with 8 bases aligning to TRBD1. CDR3 region: CASSTRQGYILSEAFF. As DNA, the CDR3 is TGTGCCAGCAGTACCCGACAGGGGTACATCCTCTCTGAAGCTTTCTTT.